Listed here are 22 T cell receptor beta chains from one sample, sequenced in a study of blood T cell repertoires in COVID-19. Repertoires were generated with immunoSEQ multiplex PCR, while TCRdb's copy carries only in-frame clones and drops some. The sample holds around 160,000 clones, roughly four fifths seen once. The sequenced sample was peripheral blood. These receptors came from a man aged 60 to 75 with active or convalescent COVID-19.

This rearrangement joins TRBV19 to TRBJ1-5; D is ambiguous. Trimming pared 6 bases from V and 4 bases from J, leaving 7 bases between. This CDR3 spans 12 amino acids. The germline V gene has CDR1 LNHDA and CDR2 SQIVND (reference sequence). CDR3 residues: CASSPTNQPQHF. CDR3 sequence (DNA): TGTGCCAGTAGCCCAACAAATCAGCCCCAGCATTTT.

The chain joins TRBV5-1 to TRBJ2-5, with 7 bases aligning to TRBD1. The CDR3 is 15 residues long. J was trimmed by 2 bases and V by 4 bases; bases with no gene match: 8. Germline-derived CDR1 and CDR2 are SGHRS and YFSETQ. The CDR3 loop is CASSLTGQLQETQYF. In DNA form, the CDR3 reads TGCGCCAGCAGCCTCACGGGACAGCTACAAGAGACCCAGTACTTC.

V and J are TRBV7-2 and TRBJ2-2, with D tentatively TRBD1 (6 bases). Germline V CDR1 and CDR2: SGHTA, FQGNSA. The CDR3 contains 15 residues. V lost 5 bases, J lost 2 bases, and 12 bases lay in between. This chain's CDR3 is CASSRAGVNTGELFF. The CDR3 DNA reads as TGTGCCAGCAGCAGGGCAGGGGTAAACACCGGGGAGCTGTTTTTT.

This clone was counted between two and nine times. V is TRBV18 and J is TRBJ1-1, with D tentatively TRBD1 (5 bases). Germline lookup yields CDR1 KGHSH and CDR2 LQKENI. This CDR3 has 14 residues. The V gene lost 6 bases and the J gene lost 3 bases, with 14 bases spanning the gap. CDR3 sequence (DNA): TGTGCCAGCTCGGAGACGGGGGTGGACACTGAAGCTTTCTTT. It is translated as CASSETGVDTEAFF.

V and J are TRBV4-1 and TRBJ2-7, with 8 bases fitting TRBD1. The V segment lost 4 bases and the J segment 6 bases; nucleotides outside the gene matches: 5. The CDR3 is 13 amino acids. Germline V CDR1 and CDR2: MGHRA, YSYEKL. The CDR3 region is CASSPWTGTEQYF. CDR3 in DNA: TGCGCCAGCAGCCCCTGGACAGGGACCGAGCAGTACTTC.

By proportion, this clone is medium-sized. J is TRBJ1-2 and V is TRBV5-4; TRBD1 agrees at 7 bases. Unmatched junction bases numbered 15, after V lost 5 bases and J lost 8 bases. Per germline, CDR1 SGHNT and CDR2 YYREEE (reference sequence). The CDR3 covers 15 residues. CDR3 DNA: TGTGCCAGCAGTGCCATCCTGGCAGACAGGGACGGCTACACCTTC. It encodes CASSAILADRDGYTF.

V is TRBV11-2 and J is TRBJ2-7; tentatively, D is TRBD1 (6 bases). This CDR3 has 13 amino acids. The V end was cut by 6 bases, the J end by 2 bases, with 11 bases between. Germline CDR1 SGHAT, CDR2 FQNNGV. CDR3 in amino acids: CASRSTGPYEQYF. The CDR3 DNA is TGTGCCAGCAGATCGACAGGACCCTACGAGCAGTACTTC.

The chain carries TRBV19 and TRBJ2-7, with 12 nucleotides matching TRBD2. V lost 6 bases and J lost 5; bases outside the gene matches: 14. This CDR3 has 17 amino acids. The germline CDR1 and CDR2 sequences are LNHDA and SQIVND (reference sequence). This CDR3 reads CASSIGASGRAVNEQYF. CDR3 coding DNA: TGTGCCAGTAGCATCGGGGCTAGCGGGAGGGCCGTAAACGAGCAGTACTTC.

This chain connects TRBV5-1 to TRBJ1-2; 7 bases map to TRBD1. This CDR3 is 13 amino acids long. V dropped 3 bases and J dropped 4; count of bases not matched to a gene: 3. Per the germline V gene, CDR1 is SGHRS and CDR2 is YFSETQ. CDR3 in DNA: TGCGCCAGCAGCTGGGACAGCAGCTATGGCTACACCTTC. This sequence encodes CASSWDSSYGYTF.

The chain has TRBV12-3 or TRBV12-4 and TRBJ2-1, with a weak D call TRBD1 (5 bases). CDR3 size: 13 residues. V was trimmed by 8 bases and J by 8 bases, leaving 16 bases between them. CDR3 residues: CASAWGPGYEQFF. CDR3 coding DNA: TGTGCCAGCGCTTGGGGCCCGGGCTATGAGCAGTTCTTC.

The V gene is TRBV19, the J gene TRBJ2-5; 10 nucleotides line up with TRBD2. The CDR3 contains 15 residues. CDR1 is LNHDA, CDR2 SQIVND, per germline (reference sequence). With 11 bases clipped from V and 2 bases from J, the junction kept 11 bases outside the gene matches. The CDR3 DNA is TGTGCCTCCCAAGGGCTAGCGGGGGATCAAGAGACCCAGTACTTC. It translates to CASQGLAGDQETQYF.

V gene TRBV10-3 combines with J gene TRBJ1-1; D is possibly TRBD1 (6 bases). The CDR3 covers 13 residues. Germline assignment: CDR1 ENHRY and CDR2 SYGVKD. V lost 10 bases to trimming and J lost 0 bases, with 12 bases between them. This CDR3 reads CATQKGVNTEAFF. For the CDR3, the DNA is TGTGCCACCCAAAAGGGGGTGAACACTGAAGCTTTCTTT.

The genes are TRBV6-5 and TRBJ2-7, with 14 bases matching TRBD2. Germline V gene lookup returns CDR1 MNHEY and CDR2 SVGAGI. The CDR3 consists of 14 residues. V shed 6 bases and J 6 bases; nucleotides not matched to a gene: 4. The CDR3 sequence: CASRMTSGGGEQYF. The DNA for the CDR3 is TGTGCCAGCAGGATGACTAGCGGGGGGGGCGAGCAGTACTTC.

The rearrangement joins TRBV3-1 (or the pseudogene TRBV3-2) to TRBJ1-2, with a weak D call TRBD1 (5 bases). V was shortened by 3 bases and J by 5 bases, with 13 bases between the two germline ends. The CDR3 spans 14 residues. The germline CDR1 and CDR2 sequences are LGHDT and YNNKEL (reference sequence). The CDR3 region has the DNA TGTGCCAGCAGCCAGGGGCAGAAGGGGTATGGCTACACCTTC. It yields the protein CASSQGQKGYGYTF.

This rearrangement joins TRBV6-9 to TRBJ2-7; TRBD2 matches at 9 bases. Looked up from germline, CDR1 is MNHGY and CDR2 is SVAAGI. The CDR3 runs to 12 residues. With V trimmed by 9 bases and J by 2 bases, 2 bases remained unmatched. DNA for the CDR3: TGTGCCAGTAGACTAGCGGCCTACGAGCAGTACTTC. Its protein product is CASRLAAYEQYF.

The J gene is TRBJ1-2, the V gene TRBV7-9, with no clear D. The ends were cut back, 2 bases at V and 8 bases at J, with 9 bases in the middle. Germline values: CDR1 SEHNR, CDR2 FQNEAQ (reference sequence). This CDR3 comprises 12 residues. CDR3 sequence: CASSLLTLGYTF. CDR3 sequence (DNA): TGTGCCAGCAGCTTACTTACTCTCGGCTACACCTTC.

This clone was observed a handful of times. The CDR3 DNA reads TGTGCCAGTAGTATCCGCAGGGGTGGCACAGATACGCAGTATTTT. Translated: CASSIRRGGTDTQYF. V is TRBV19 and J is TRBJ2-3; TRBD1 might be the D (6 bases). V dropped 3 bases and J dropped 1 base, with 11 bases sitting between them. CDR3 length equals 15 residues. CDR1 and CDR2 (germline): LNHDA, SQIVND (reference sequence).

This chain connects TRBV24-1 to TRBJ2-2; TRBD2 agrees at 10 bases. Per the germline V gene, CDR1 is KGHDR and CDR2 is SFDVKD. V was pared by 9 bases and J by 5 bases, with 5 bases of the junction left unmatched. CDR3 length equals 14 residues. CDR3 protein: CATQASGSTGELFF. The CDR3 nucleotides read TGTGCCACCCAAGCTAGCGGGAGTACCGGGGAGCTGTTTTTT.

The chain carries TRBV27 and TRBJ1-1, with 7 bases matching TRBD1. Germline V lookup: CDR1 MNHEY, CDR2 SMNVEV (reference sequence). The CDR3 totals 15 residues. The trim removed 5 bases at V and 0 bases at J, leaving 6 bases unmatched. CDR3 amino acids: CASSTRDRLNTEAFF. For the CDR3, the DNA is TGTGCCAGCAGTACCCGGGACAGACTGAACACTGAAGCTTTCTTT.

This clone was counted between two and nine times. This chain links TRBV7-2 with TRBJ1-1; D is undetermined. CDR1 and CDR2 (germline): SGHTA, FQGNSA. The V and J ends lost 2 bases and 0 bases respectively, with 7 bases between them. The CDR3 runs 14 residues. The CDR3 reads CASSLFPVNTEAFF. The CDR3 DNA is TGTGCCAGCAGCTTATTCCCGGTGAACACTGAAGCTTTCTTT.

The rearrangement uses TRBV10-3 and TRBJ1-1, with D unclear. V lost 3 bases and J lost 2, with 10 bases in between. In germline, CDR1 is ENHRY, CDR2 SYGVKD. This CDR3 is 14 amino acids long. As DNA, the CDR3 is TGTGCCATCAGTGAAGGGAGATCTAACACTGAAGCTTTCTTT. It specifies CAISEGRSNTEAFF.

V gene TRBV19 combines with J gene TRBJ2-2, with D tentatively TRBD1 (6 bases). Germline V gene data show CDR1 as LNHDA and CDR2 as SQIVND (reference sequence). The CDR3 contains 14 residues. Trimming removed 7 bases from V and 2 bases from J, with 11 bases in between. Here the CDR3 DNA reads TGTGCCAGTAAGTGGGGGCTCAACACCGGGGAGCTGTTTTTT. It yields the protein CASKWGLNTGELFF.